These T cell receptor beta chains were read from a single sample in a study of blood T cell repertoires in COVID-19. Repertoires were generated with immunoSEQ multiplex PCR, while TCRdb's copy carries only in-frame clones and drops some. There are roughly 200,000 clones in the sample; about 88% occur only once, and around 2.6% lies in the top ten. Sequences were obtained from PBMCs or T cells enriched from blood (not recorded which). Receptor source: a woman aged 25 to 45 who had recovered from COVID-19. Each CDR3 is given without its conserved first and last residue. Each record gives: V gene, J gene, clone size, CDR3 protein. Part of the rows lack a size; the others show once, few, many or a class for expanded clones.

V gene: TRBV5-4; J gene: TRBJ2-6; clone size: NA; CDR3 protein: ASSLGRAGANVLT
V gene: TRBV6-5; J gene: TRBJ2-1; clone size: once; CDR3 protein: ASSLSPYNEQF
V gene: TRBV15; J gene: TRBJ2-5; clone size: few; CDR3 protein: ATSSSGTSSETQY
V gene: TRBV19; J gene: TRBJ1-6; clone size: once; CDR3 protein: ASSIPPSSYNSPLH
V gene: TRBV18; J gene: TRBJ1-1; clone size: NA; CDR3 protein: ASSPRGMNTEAF
V gene: TRBV12-3/TRBV12-4; J gene: TRBJ2-1; clone size: NA; CDR3 protein: ASSITGTLQF
V gene: TRBV21-1; J gene: TRBJ1-4; clone size: once; CDR3 protein: ASSKGHLIKGHPTNEKLF
V gene: TRBV15; J gene: TRBJ2-5; clone size: NA; CDR3 protein: ATSRDRGLSGRETQY
V gene: TRBV19; J gene: TRBJ1-4; clone size: NA; CDR3 protein: ASSIDKRKLF
V gene: TRBV23-1; J gene: TRBJ1-3; clone size: NA; CDR3 protein: ASSHYYGGGNTIY
V gene: TRBV27; J gene: TRBJ2-2; clone size: NA; CDR3 protein: ASSYATRGNGELF
V gene: TRBV4-3; J gene: TRBJ1-1; clone size: NA; CDR3 protein: ASSPHGDTEAF
V gene: TRBV27; J gene: TRBJ2-1; clone size: NA; CDR3 protein: ASSFSLRGSSYNEQF
V gene: TRBV10-3; J gene: TRBJ1-3; clone size: NA; CDR3 protein: AISTGSSGNTIY
V gene: TRBV7-6; J gene: TRBJ2-1; clone size: few; CDR3 protein: ASSLLVENEQF
V gene: TRBV3-1/TRBV3-2; J gene: TRBJ2-4; clone size: once; CDR3 protein: ASSPRQGNFKNIQY
V gene: TRBV21-1; J gene: TRBJ1-5; clone size: NA; CDR3 protein: ASSKGSGVQPQH
V gene: TRBV5-6; J gene: TRBJ2-3; clone size: NA; CDR3 protein: ASSFYSDQPGADTQY
V gene: TRBV7-2; J gene: TRBJ1-6; clone size: once; CDR3 protein: ASGTGGGYNSPLH
V gene: TRBV7-9; J gene: TRBJ2-1; clone size: NA; CDR3 protein: ASSFSGGNWNEQF
V gene: TRBV27; J gene: TRBJ2-3; clone size: NA; CDR3 protein: ASGSEAGGPVDTQY
V gene: TRBV3-1/TRBV3-2; J gene: TRBJ2-2; clone size: NA; CDR3 protein: ASSQVLAGGLNTGELF
V gene: TRBV24-1; J gene: TRBJ1-2; clone size: NA; CDR3 protein: ATSDPVHDGYT
V gene: TRBV4-1; J gene: TRBJ2-3; clone size: NA; CDR3 protein: ASSHLGGPGSTDTQY
V gene: TRBV9; J gene: TRBJ2-3; clone size: NA; CDR3 protein: ASSPPSGGRLRDTQY
V gene: TRBV6-2/TRBV6-3; J gene: TRBJ1-4; clone size: NA; CDR3 protein: ASSYEVEKEKLF
V gene: TRBV5-5; J gene: TRBJ1-2; clone size: NA; CDR3 protein: ASAVQGTDGYT
V gene: TRBV5-4; J gene: TRBJ2-7; clone size: NA; CDR3 protein: ASSQGSYEQY
V gene: TRBV19; J gene: TRBJ1-5; clone size: NA; CDR3 protein: ASSGSGASNQPQH
V gene: TRBV2; J gene: TRBJ2-7; clone size: NA; CDR3 protein: ASNRERADYEQY
V gene: TRBV3-1/TRBV3-2; J gene: TRBJ1-4; clone size: once; CDR3 protein: ASSRQGPNEKLF
V gene: TRBV3-1/TRBV3-2; J gene: TRBJ1-5; clone size: many; CDR3 protein: ASSQVLGQGSRLGSPNQPQH
V gene: TRBV19; J gene: TRBJ1-6; clone size: NA; CDR3 protein: ASSIAQRNSPLH
V gene: TRBV3-1/TRBV3-2; J gene: TRBJ1-6; clone size: NA; CDR3 protein: ASSALENSPLH
V gene: TRBV4-1; J gene: TRBJ2-1; clone size: NA; CDR3 protein: ASSQIKGPAGGQF
V gene: TRBV4-3; J gene: TRBJ1-2; clone size: NA; CDR3 protein: ASSQTGTAYGYT
V gene: TRBV9; J gene: TRBJ1-6; clone size: NA; CDR3 protein: ASSDRANSPLH
V gene: TRBV6-5; J gene: TRBJ2-1; clone size: NA; CDR3 protein: ASSYGQGSEQF
V gene: TRBV7-9; J gene: TRBJ1-3; clone size: NA; CDR3 protein: ASSFRESGGDTIY
V gene: TRBV19; J gene: TRBJ1-2; clone size: NA; CDR3 protein: ASSIGPQGAGGYT
V gene: TRBV4-1; J gene: TRBJ2-3; clone size: NA; CDR3 protein: ASSQDSIMRGPTDTQY
V gene: TRBV4-3; J gene: TRBJ1-6; clone size: NA; CDR3 protein: ASSQDRAGDSPLH
V gene: TRBV18; J gene: TRBJ2-2; clone size: NA; CDR3 protein: ASSPWGLNAFGELF
V gene: TRBV5-5; J gene: TRBJ1-3; clone size: NA; CDR3 protein: ASSLASQASGNTIY
V gene: TRBV6-2/TRBV6-3; J gene: TRBJ2-1; clone size: NA; CDR3 protein: ASSSRDRGPDIPNEQF
V gene: TRBV7-3; J gene: TRBJ2-2; clone size: NA; CDR3 protein: ASSAPNSPGELF
V gene: TRBV5-1; J gene: TRBJ1-1; clone size: NA; CDR3 protein: ASSLNGGSTEAF
V gene: TRBV11-2; J gene: TRBJ1-2; clone size: NA; CDR3 protein: ASSLGQGAPGFYT